This T cell receptor (beta chain) was retrieved from a study of T cells in Graves' hyperthyroidism and ophthalmopathy. The source material, RNA transcripts, was used to amplify TCR beta CDR3 regions. With the HTBI primer set, the TCR CDR3 went through a first round of RT-PCR. TCRdb re-called the multiplex PCR reads with MiXCR, one entry per CDR3 protein. The table lists 350,000 to 450,000 distinct CDR3 sequences, around an eighth of them singletons, with around 27% in the top ten. Subjects with ophthalmopathy showed a Clinical Activity Score no lower than 3, a NOSPECS grade no lower than 4, and a duration shorter than 3 months. This clonotype has a count of ten or more. V gave up 5 bases and J gave up 1 base; unmatched junction bases: 6. Germline V gene lookup returns CDR1 SGHTA and CDR2 FQGTGA. The CDR3 spans 17 residues.

The chain carries TRBV7-3 and TRBJ2-1; 12 bases agree with TRBD2. The receptor was derived from a man in his fifties with Graves' ophthalmopathy. Source material: blood. This chain's CDR3 is CASSTRLAGASYNEQFF. In nucleotides, the CDR3 is TGTGCCAGCAGCACCCGACTAGCGGGAGCGTCCTACAATGAGCAGTTCTTC.